Shown below are 22 T cell receptor beta chains from a single sample sequenced in a study of T-cell reconstitution after alpha-beta-depleted transplantation in children. The library targeted TCRbeta and was prepared with unique molecular identifiers. TCRdb independently ran MiXCR on the PCR reads; one entry per CDR3 protein. The table records a few hundred thousand distinct CDR3 sequences, around 46% of them present only once. This specimen consisted of PBMCs, obtained before TCRalphabeta/CD19-depleted stem cell transplant. The source is a girl aged 2 to 9 with aplastic anemia, due to receive a stem cell transplant.

This clonotype appeared a few times. The chain links TRBV4-3 to TRBJ2-1, with D unresolved. The V and J ends lost 0 bases and 4 bases respectively, with 13 bases between them. Germline lookup yields CDR1 LGHNA and CDR2 YSLEER. The CDR3 covers 16 residues. Written as DNA, the CDR3 is TGCGCCAGCAGCCAAGATTGGGCTACCGGGTACAATGAGCAGTTCTTC. Protein product: CASSQDWATGYNEQFF.

Here the CDR3 DNA reads TGTGCCAGCGGAGTGAATAGCAATCAGCCCCAGCATTTT. Its translation: CASGVNSNQPQHF. The V and J genes are TRBV6-1 and TRBJ1-5, with unresolved D. CDR1 and CDR2 from the germline V gene are MNHNS and SASEGT. Trimming cost V 8 bases and J 0 bases, with 8 bases left between them. This CDR3 region has 13 residues.

The genes are TRBV6-2 or TRBV6-3 and TRBJ2-7; 10 positions agree with TRBD2. The CDR3 has 13 residues. The germline CDR1 and CDR2 sequences are MNHEY and SVGEGT. J was trimmed by 4 bases and V by 10 bases; bases with no gene match: 7. This chain's CDR3 is CATLPSGRYEQYF. The DNA for the CDR3 is TGTGCCACCCTACCTAGCGGGAGATACGAGCAGTACTTC.

This clonotype was observed at least ten times. V is TRBV2 and J is TRBJ2-3, with 7 bases aligning to TRBD2. CDR1 and CDR2 (germline): SNHLY, FYNNEI. This CDR3 region has 15 residues. J lost 5 bases, V lost 7 bases, and 12 bases had no gene match. The DNA for the CDR3 is TGTGCCAGCAAGAGCACGTTCGGGGAGGGAGATACGCAGTATTTT. Its protein is CASKSTFGEGDTQYF.

This clonotype was recorded a few times. This rearrangement joins TRBV28 to TRBJ2-1; D remains ambiguous. This CDR3 contains 12 residues. In germline, CDR1 is MDHEN, CDR2 SYDVKM. Trimming took 5 bases from V and 10 from J, leaving 12 bases between them. The CDR3 nucleotides read TGTGCCAGCAGTCCCCCGGCTGGGGAGCAGTTCTTC. Translation gives CASSPPAGEQFF.

The J gene is TRBJ1-1, the V gene TRBV29-1; the D is unclear. The CDR3 covers 9 residues. Trimming cost V 4 bases and J 11 bases, with 8 bases left between them. Germline CDR1 and CDR2: SQVTM and ANQGSEA. Here the CDR3 DNA reads TGCAGCGTTGTATGGGGTGCTTTCTTT. Residues: CSVVWGAFF.

The chain joins TRBV20-1 to TRBJ2-1, with TRBD2 matching over 7 bases. Germline V CDR1 and CDR2: DFQATT, SNEGSKA (reference sequence). The J segment lost 5 bases and the V segment lost 6 bases, leaving 7 bases of the junction unmatched. This CDR3 spans 13 amino acids. CDR3 sequence: CSAPGSGNNEQFF. CDR3 in DNA: TGCAGTGCGCCGGGGAGCGGGAACAATGAGCAGTTCTTC.

V usage is TRBV5-1 and J usage is TRBJ2-2, with 10 nucleotides matching TRBD2. The V gene's germline CDR1 is SGHRS and CDR2 YFSETQ. The trim removed 4 bases at V and 4 bases at J, leaving 7 bases unmatched. This CDR3 is built from 16 residues. CDR3 nucleotide sequence: TGCGCCAGCAGCAAGCTAGCGGGGGCCCCCACCGGGGAGCTGTTTTTT. Its protein is CASSKLAGAPTGELFF. The full variable domain, its missing parts supplied by reference TRBV5-1 and TRBJ2-2, is KAGVTQTPRYLIKTRGQQVTLSCSPISGHRSVSWYQQTPGQGLQFLFEYFSETQRNKGNFPGRFSGRQFSNSRSEMNVSTLELGDSALYLCASSKLAGAPTGELFFGEGSRLTVL.

This clonotype was recorded a few times. The V and J genes are TRBV6-1 and TRBJ2-2, with 7 positions matching TRBD2. The CDR3 runs 17 residues. Germline V gene data show CDR1 as MNHNS and CDR2 as SASEGT. V lost 5 bases and J lost 2; bases outside the gene matches: 11. The CDR3 DNA reads TGTGCCAGCAGTCCCACGGCTAGCGGAGTTAACACCGGGGAGCTGTTTTTT. Its translation is CASSPTASGVNTGELFF.

This clonotype came up many times. The J gene is TRBJ2-7, the V gene TRBV28; TRBD1 aligns across 10 bases. Germline CDR1 and CDR2: MDHEN and SYDVKM. V was pared by 6 bases and J by 5 bases, with 10 bases of the junction left unmatched. The CDR3 contains 15 residues. Here the CDR3 DNA reads TGTGCCAGCAGGGATCCGGGACAGGGGTTGAACGAGCAGTACTTC. Amino acids: CASRDPGQGLNEQYF.

The J gene is TRBJ2-1, the V gene TRBV12-3 or TRBV12-4; 7 positions agree with TRBD1. This CDR3 comprises 15 residues. V lost 4 bases to trimming and J lost 5 bases; unmatched junction nucleotides: 8. In nucleotides, the CDR3 is TGTGCCAGCAGTTACAGGGGCCGACCCAACAATGAGCAGTTCTTC. Its translation is CASSYRGRPNNEQFF.

This clonotype was counted at least ten times. The J gene is TRBJ2-5, the V gene TRBV3-1; 7 bases are a match to TRBD2. CDR1 LGHDT and CDR2 YNNKEL come from the germline V gene (reference sequence). Losses at the gene ends were 6 bases for V and 1 base for J; bases not matched to a gene: 5. CDR3 length equals 14 residues. CDR3: CASSQTSLQETQYF. In nucleotides, the CDR3 is TGTGCCAGCAGTCAGACTAGCCTCCAAGAGACCCAGTACTTC.

Concerning this clonotype: This is likely a read error, given that the CDR3 carries no conserved phenylalanine or tryptophan at its end. The limits of the CDR3 on the DNA are not certain, so only TCRdb's listed CDR3 is given. J is TRBJ1-1 and V is TRBV3-1. The CDR3 is 11 residues long, counting both termini. Germline lookup yields CDR1 LGHDT and CDR2 YNNKEL (reference sequence). CDR3: CASSQDRTHWL.

This sequence joins TRBV5-1 and TRBJ2-1; 8 nucleotides align to TRBD1. The CDR3 is made up of 15 amino acids. Losses at the gene ends were 2 bases for V and 9 bases for J; bases not matched to a gene: 10. The germline V gene encodes CDR1 SGHRS and CDR2 YFSETQ. The CDR3: CASSFRGQGASEQFF. Written as DNA, the CDR3 is TGCGCCAGCAGCTTCCGTGGCCAGGGGGCCAGTGAGCAGTTCTTC.

The chain joins TRBV5-1 to TRBJ2-2; 10 bases agree with TRBD2. V shed 4 bases and J 4 bases; nucleotides not matched to a gene: 10. This CDR3 comprises 17 residues. CDR1 SGHRS and CDR2 YFSETQ come from the germline V gene. CDR3 residues: CASSPNAVAGGTGELFF. CDR3 sequence (DNA): TGCGCCAGCAGCCCCAACGCGGTAGCGGGAGGCACCGGGGAGCTGTTTTTT.

This chain joins TRBV24-1 and TRBJ2-3, with D unclear. The V gene's germline CDR1 is KGHDR and CDR2 SFDVKD. CDR3 length: 13 amino acids. The V end lost 7 bases, the J end lost 2 bases, and 9 bases lay between the germline ends. The CDR3 protein is CATSRSVTDTQYF. CDR3 in DNA: TGTGCCACCAGCAGGTCAGTCACAGATACGCAGTATTTT.

V gene TRBV29-1 combines with J gene TRBJ1-2, with 9 nucleotides matching TRBD1. The V gene end was trimmed by 5 bases and the J gene end by 1 base; junction bases not matched to a gene: 8. This CDR3 is built from 15 residues. Germline lookup yields CDR1 SQVTM and CDR2 ANQGSEA. The CDR3 DNA is TGCAGCGTTCTCCGGGACAGGGAGGTTAACTATGGCTACACCTTC. It codes for CSVLRDREVNYGYTF.

The chain combines TRBV7-8 with TRBJ2-5; D is possibly TRBD2 (6 bases). The CDR3 has 16 residues. V shed 8 bases and J shed 2 bases, with 21 bases lying between them. CDR1 and CDR2 from the germline V gene are SGHVS and FQNEAQ. The CDR3 sequence: CASGSVLAEAQETQYF. In DNA form, the CDR3 reads TGTGCCAGCGGCTCCGTCTTAGCGGAAGCACAAGAGACCCAGTACTTC.

Points on this clonotype: This may arise from a read error, as a much more abundant clone is one base away. The gene calls are TRBV9 and TRBJ2-3, with D perhaps matching TRBD1 or TRBD2 (6 bases each). With 4 bases removed from V and 2 bases from J, the gap between germline ends came to 17 bases. The CDR3 spans 16 residues. The V gene's germline CDR1 is SGDLS and CDR2 YYNGEE. CDR3 bases: TGTGCCAGCAGCCCAAAGGGGGGACGGCACACAGATACGCAGTATTTT. Protein product: CASSPKGGRHTDTQYF.

This clonotype was counted a few times. This chain uses TRBV20-1 with TRBJ2-7; the D is unclear. CDR1 is DFQATT and CDR2 is SNEGSKA in the germline V gene (reference sequence). Trimming removed 2 bases from V and 3 bases from J, with 11 bases in between. The CDR3 spans 13 residues. The CDR3 DNA reads TGCAGTGCTAGAACCCAACAGTTCTACGAGCAGTACTTC. Translating gives CSARTQQFYEQYF.

This clonotype was seen more than once but under ten times. The rearrangement joins TRBV11-2 to TRBJ2-2; D might be TRBD1 (5 bases). Trimming removed 0 bases at V and 6 bases at J, with 14 bases between. The CDR3 length is 16 residues. Germline V gene lookup returns CDR1 SGHAT and CDR2 FQNNGV. The CDR3 here is CASSLDSGRVSGELFF. CDR3 sequence (DNA): TGTGCCAGCAGCTTAGACTCGGGCAGGGTATCCGGGGAGCTGTTTTTT.

The J gene is TRBJ2-2, the V gene TRBV10-3; TRBD2 matches 8 bases. This CDR3 spans 16 amino acids. CDR1 and CDR2 (germline): ENHRY, SYGVKD. With V trimmed by 1 base and J by 5 bases, 6 bases remained unmatched. The CDR3 coding sequence is TGTGCCATCAGTGAGTACAGCGGGAGACGGACCGGGGAGCTGTTTTTT. This codes for CAISEYSGRRTGELFF.